Presented here are 3 T cell receptor beta chains from one specimen sequenced in a study of T-cell reconstitution after alpha-beta-depleted transplantation in children. Unique molecular identifiers were incorporated during preparation of the TCRbeta library. TCRdb called the PCR reads again in MiXCR, with one record for every CDR3 protein. This table holds almost 20,000 distinct CDR3 sequences, roughly 13% found once. The specimen comprised PBMCs, mostly from graft donor cells, sampled 60 days after TCRalphabeta/CD19-depleted stem cell transplant. The receptors come from a female patient aged 2-9 years who had a stem cell transplant for congenital amegakaryocytic thrombocytopenia, so the T cells may come from the graft donor.

This clonotype was detected many times. V gene TRBV20-1 combines with J gene TRBJ2-1; no firm D call. The CDR3 extends over 11 amino acids. Trimming cost V 6 bases and J 5 bases, with 8 bases left between them. Germline CDR1 is DFQATT and CDR2 is SNEGSKA (reference sequence). CDR3: CSAVSHNEQFF. CDR3 in DNA: TGCAGTGCGGTTAGCCACAATGAGCAGTTCTTC.

In regard to this clonotype: A much more abundant neighbour one base away suggests this may be a read error. The chain uses TRBV20-1 and TRBJ1-5; 8 nucleotides match TRBD1. V was clipped by 6 bases and J by 11 bases; unmatched bases: 12. Germline V gene data show CDR1 as DFQATT and CDR2 as SNEGSKA (reference sequence). The CDR3 has 13 residues. CDR3 amino acids: CSATPGGGWAQHF. The DNA of the CDR3 is TGCAGTGCCACCCCAGGGGGCGGGTGGGCCCAGCATTTT.

This clonotype was counted many times. The chain joins TRBV20-1 to TRBJ2-2; 10 bases agree with TRBD2. From germline, CDR1 is DFQATT and CDR2 SNEGSKA (reference sequence). The CDR3 length is 17 residues. V shed 0 bases, J shed 0 bases, and the junction held 4 bases outside the gene matches. CDR3 DNA: TGCAGTGCTAGAGATGTTAGCGGGAGGACGAACACCGGGGAGCTGTTTTTT. The encoded protein is CSARDVSGRTNTGELFF.